The subject of this entry is one T cell receptor (beta chain). Its antigen is undetermined. This record belongs to a study of T cell repertoires in cytomegalovirus infection. Study information: Indicated by public TCR beta signatures were CMV infection and matching HLA type.

The CDR3 length is 15 residues. Germline V gives CDR1 SGHRS, CDR2 YFSETQ. J gave up 0 bases and V 4 bases, and 4 bases lay outside the gene matches. TCRdb re-derived calls from the reads in MiXCR, one entry per CDR3 protein. The sample consists of roughly 990,000 distinct CDR3 sequences, around 32% of them appearing once. This TCR derives from a human donor in good health (CMV status not recorded). Some clones in this sample may be carry-over from other donors' samples. This sample comprised cultured CD8+ T cells from PBMCs, obtained from culture after CMV antigen stimulation. J is TRBJ1-1 and V is TRBV5-1; 9 nucleotides line up with TRBD1. The DNA of the CDR3 is TGCGCCAGCAGCGATAGACAGGGGGTGAACACTGAAGCTTTCTTT. Translation: CASSDRQGVNTEAFF.